The next 14 T cell receptor beta chains were all read from a single sample in a study of identical twins. Each CDR3 protein is one row after TCRdb ran MiXCR on the 5' RACE reads. The sample has nearly 650,000 distinct CDR3 sequences; roughly 7.2% are singletons. These data are also associated with another study on yellow fever vaccine responses in identical twins.

Input material: PBMCs. The source is a woman under 30 in good health.

The genes are TRBV10-3 and TRBJ1-1; TRBD1 is a possible D gene (6 bases). CDR3 length equals 11 residues. The V end was cut by 5 bases, the J end by 5 bases, with 6 bases between. Germline assignment: CDR1 ENHRY and CDR2 SYGVKD. The CDR3 DNA sequence: TGTGCCATCAGTACAGGGACTGAAGCTTTCTTT. Amino acid sequence: CAISTGTEAFF.

The CDR3 sequence: CASSSQPGLGSGELFF. CDR3 bases: TGTGCCAGCAGCTCTCAACCGGGACTAGGTTCCGGGGAGCTGTTTTTT. The chain uses TRBV5-5 and TRBJ2-2; 8 positions agree with TRBD2. The CDR3 is 16 residues long. Germline-derived CDR1 and CDR2 are SGHKS and YYEKEE (reference sequence). V dropped 3 bases and J dropped 6; count of bases not matched to a gene: 10.

The V and J genes are TRBV7-6 and TRBJ2-1, with 10 positions matching TRBD2. Unmatched junction bases numbered 0, after V lost 0 bases and J lost 4 bases. The CDR3 contains 15 residues. Germline CDR1 is SGHVS and CDR2 is FNYEAQ. The CDR3: CASSLASGRYNEQFF. CDR3 nucleotides: TGTGCCAGCAGCTTAGCTAGCGGGAGGTACAATGAGCAGTTCTTC.

This clonotype was seen more than once but under ten times. The chain uses TRBV5-1 and TRBJ1-5; D perhaps matches TRBD1 (5 bases). Trimming left V 10 bases short and J 2 bases short, with 16 bases between. CDR3 size: 14 residues. Germline values: CDR1 SGHRS, CDR2 YFSETQ. The CDR3 region has the DNA TGCGCCGCGACCTCCAGGGTTGGCAATCAGCCCCAGCATTTT. Encoded protein: CAATSRVGNQPQHF.

CDR3 protein: CASSSGTGLTGELFF. In nucleotides, the CDR3 is TGTGCCAGCAGCTCCGGGACAGGGCTCACCGGGGAGCTGTTTTTT. This chain uses TRBV7-8 with TRBJ2-2; TRBD1 agrees at 9 bases. This CDR3 is 15 amino acids long. The V gene's germline CDR1 is SGHVS and CDR2 FQNEAQ. Losses at the gene ends were 4 bases for V and 4 bases for J; bases not matched to a gene: 4.

This clonotype has only a few counts. This sequence joins TRBV11-2 and TRBJ2-3, with 7 nucleotides matching TRBD2. Germline V lookup: CDR1 SGHAT, CDR2 FQNNGV. V shed 4 bases and J 4 bases; nucleotides not matched to a gene: 20. The CDR3 spans 19 residues. The CDR3 here is CASSSWHRGGGRGSDTQYF. For the CDR3, the DNA is TGTGCCAGCAGCTCATGGCACCGCGGGGGTGGGAGAGGGTCAGATACGCAGTATTTT.

This clonotype was detected many times. V gene TRBV20-1 combines with J gene TRBJ1-2; 10 positions agree with TRBD1. CDR1 and CDR2 (germline): DFQATT, SNEGSKA (reference sequence). V dropped 5 bases and J dropped 4; count of bases not matched to a gene: 1. The length of the CDR3 is 12 residues. CDR3 sequence reads: CSAGQGGYGYTF. The CDR3 DNA follows: TGCAGTGCTGGACAGGGGGGCTATGGCTACACCTTC.

The gene calls are TRBV28 and TRBJ2-3; the D gene is possibly TRBD2 (6 bases). Trimming removed 2 bases from V and 6 bases from J, with 9 bases in between. Germline V gene lookup returns CDR1 MDHEN and CDR2 SYDVKM. This CDR3 has 13 amino acids. CDR3 loop: CASSLTGRDTQYF. The CDR3 DNA sequence: TGTGCCAGCAGTTTAACGGGGAGGGATACGCAGTATTTT.

This clonotype has at least ten counts. V usage is TRBV3-1 and J usage is TRBJ1-1; D not certain. Germline V gives CDR1 LGHDT, CDR2 YNNKEL (reference sequence). This CDR3 comprises 12 residues. V lost 3 bases, J lost 0 bases, and 2 bases lay in between. The CDR3 reads CASSQLNTEAFF. The CDR3, as DNA: TGTGCCAGCAGCCAGTTGAACACTGAAGCTTTCTTT.

At least ten counts were recorded for this clonotype. The gene calls are TRBV28 and TRBJ1-4, with a possible D match to TRBD1 (5 bases). This CDR3 region has 19 residues. V dropped 5 bases and J dropped 5 bases, with 27 bases sitting between them. CDR1 is MDHEN, CDR2 SYDVKM, per germline. The CDR3 DNA sequence: TGTGCCAGCAGTACTAAGGGGCTGATTTCAGGGATAAGCAATGAAAAACTGTTTTTT. The encoded protein is CASSTKGLISGISNEKLFF.

The chain uses TRBV20-1 and TRBJ2-6; tentatively, D is TRBD2 (6 bases). Germline-derived CDR1 and CDR2 are DFQATT and SNEGSKA (reference sequence). Trimming removed 0 bases from V and 0 bases from J, with 21 bases in between. This CDR3 has 20 amino acids. In DNA form, the CDR3 reads TGCAGTGCTAGAGATGATATGGATTGGGACTTAAGCTCTGGGGCCAACGTCCTGACTTTC. This codes for CSARDDMDWDLSSGANVLTF.

This clonotype was recorded many times. The V gene is TRBV12-3 or TRBV12-4, the J gene TRBJ2-1; TRBD2 matches 12 bases. After removal of 0 bases from V and 4 bases from J, the junction contained 13 bases not matched to a gene. The CDR3 runs 20 residues. The CDR3 DNA follows: TGTGCCAGCAGTTTAGCTGGACTAGCGGGACTAGATCCCGGGTACAATGAGCAGTTCTTC. As protein: CASSLAGLAGLDPGYNEQFF.

This clonotype has a count of ten or more. The V and J genes are TRBV12-3 or TRBV12-4 and TRBJ2-2; 8 nucleotides agree with TRBD2. This CDR3 region has 15 residues. J lost 7 bases, V lost 6 bases, and 10 bases had no gene match. The CDR3 sequence is CASRPKTSVSGELFF. In nucleotides, the CDR3 is TGTGCCAGCAGGCCTAAGACTAGCGTAAGCGGGGAGCTGTTTTTT.

This chain links TRBV29-1 with TRBJ1-1; D uncertain. Per the germline V gene, CDR1 is SQVTM and CDR2 is ANQGSEA. V was trimmed by 3 bases and J by 8 bases, leaving 13 bases between them. This CDR3 is built from 12 residues. CDR3 sequence: CSVDHMGNEAFF. The CDR3 coding sequence is TGCAGCGTTGACCATATGGGAAACGAAGCTTTCTTT.